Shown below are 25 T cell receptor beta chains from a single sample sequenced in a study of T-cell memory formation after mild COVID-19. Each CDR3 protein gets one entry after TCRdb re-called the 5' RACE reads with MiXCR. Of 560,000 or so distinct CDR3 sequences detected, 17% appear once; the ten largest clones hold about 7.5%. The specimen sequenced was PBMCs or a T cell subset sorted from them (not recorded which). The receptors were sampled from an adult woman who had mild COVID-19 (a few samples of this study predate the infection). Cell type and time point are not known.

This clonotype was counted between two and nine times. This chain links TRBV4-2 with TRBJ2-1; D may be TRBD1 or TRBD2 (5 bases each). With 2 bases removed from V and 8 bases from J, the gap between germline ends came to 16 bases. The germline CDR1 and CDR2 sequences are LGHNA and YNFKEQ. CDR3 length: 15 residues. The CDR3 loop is CASSQRDRGGDEQFF. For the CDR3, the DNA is TGTGCCAGCAGCCAACGGGACCGCGGTGGAGATGAGCAGTTCTTC.

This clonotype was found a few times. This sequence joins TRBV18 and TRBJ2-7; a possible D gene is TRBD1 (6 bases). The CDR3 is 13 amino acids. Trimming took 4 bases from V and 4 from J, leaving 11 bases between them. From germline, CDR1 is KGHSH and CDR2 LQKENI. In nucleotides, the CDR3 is TGTGCCAGCTCACGAGGTACAGGGTACGAGCAGTACTTC. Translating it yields CASSRGTGYEQYF.

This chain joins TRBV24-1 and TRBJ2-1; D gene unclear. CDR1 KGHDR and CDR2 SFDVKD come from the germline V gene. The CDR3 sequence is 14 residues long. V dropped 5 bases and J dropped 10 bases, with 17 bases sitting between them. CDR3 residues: CATSAPNRGREQFF. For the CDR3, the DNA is TGTGCCACCAGTGCCCCTAACAGAGGTCGCGAGCAGTTCTTC.

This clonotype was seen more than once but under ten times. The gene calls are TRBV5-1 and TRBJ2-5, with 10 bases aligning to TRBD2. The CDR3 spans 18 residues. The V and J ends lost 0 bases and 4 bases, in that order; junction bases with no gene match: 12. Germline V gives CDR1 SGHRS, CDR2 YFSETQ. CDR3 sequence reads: CASSLELGRLAGRETQYF. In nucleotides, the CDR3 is TGCGCCAGCAGCTTGGAGTTGGGCCGACTAGCGGGTAGAGAGACCCAGTACTTC.

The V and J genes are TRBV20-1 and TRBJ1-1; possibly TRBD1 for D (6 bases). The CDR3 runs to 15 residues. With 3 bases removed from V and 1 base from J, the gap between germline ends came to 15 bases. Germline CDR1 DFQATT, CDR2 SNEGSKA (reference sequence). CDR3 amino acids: CSARTRGYGNTEAFF. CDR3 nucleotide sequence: TGCAGTGCTAGGACAAGGGGGTATGGGAACACTGAAGCTTTCTTT.

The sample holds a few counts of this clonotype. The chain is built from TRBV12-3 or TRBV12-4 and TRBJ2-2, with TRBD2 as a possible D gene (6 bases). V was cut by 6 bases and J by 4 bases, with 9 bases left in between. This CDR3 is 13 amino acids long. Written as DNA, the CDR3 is TGTGCCAGCAGAGCGGGCTTCACCGGGGAGCTGTTTTTT. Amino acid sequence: CASRAGFTGELFF.

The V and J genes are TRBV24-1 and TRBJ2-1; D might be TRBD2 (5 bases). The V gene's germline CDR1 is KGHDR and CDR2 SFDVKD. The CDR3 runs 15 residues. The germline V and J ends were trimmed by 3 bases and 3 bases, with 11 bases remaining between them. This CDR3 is CATSDGSTGYNEQFF. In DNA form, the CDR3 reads TGTGCCACCAGTGATGGGAGCACCGGCTACAATGAGCAGTTCTTC.

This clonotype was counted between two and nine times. The CDR3 here is CASSGQGPGSGTEAFF. In nucleotides, the CDR3 is TGCGCCAGCAGCGGACAGGGTCCCGGCTCCGGCACTGAAGCTTTCTTT. The chain combines TRBV5-1 with TRBJ1-1, with 8 positions matching TRBD1. The CDR3 covers 16 residues. The germline V gene encodes CDR1 SGHRS and CDR2 YFSETQ. V gave up 4 bases and J gave up 4 bases; unmatched junction bases: 12.

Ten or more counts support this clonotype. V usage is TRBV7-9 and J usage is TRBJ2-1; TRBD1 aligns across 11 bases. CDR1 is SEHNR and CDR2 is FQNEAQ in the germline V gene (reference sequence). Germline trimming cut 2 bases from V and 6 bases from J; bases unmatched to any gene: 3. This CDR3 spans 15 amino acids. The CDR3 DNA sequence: TGTGCCAGCAGCTTATTAGGGACAGGGGGCAATGAGCAGTTCTTC. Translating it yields CASSLLGTGGNEQFF.

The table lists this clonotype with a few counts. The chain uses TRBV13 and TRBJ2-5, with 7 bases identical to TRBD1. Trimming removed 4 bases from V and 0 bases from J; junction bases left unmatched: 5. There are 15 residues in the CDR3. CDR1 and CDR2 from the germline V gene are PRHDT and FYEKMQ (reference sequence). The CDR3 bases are TGTGCCAGCAGCTGGGGACAGCTGTACCAAGAGACCCAGTACTTC. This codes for CASSWGQLYQETQYF.

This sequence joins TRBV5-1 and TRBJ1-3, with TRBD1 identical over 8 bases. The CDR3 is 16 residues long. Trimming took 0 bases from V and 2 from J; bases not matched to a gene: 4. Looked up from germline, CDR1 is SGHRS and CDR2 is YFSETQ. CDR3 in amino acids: CASSLAGQGTGNTIYF. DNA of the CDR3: TGCGCCAGCAGCTTGGCAGGACAGGGTACTGGAAACACCATATATTTT.

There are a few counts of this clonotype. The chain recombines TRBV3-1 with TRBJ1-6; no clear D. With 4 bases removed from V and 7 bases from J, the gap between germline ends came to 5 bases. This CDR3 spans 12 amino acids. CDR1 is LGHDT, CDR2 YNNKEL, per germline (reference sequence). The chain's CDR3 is CASSRSNSPLHF. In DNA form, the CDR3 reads TGTGCCAGCAGCCGGTCCAATTCACCCCTCCACTTT.

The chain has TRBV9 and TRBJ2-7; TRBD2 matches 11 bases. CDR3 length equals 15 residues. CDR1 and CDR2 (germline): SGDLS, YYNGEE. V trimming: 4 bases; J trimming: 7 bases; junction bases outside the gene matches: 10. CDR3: CASSPTTSGTWEQYF. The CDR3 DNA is TGTGCCAGCAGCCCAACGACTAGCGGGACGTGGGAGCAGTACTTC.

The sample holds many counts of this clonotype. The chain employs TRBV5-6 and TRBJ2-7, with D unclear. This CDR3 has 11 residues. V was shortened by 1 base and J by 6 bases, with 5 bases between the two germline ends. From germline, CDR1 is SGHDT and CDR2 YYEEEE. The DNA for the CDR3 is TGTGCCAGCAGCTTGAAGGGCGAGCAGTACTTC. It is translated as CASSLKGEQYF.

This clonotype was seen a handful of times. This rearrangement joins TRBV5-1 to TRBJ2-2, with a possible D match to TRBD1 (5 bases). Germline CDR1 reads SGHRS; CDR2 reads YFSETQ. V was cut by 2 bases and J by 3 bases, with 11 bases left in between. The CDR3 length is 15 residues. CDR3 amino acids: CASSLVGEHTGELFF. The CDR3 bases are TGCGCCAGCAGCTTAGTAGGGGAACACACCGGGGAGCTGTTTTTT.

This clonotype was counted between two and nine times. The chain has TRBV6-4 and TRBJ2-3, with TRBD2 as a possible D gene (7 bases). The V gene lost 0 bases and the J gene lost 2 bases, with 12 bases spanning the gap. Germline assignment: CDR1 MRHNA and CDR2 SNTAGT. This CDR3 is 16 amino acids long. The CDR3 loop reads CASSDSPGGATDTQYF. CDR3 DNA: TGTGCCAGCAGTGACTCACCGGGGGGCGCCACAGATACGCAGTATTTT.

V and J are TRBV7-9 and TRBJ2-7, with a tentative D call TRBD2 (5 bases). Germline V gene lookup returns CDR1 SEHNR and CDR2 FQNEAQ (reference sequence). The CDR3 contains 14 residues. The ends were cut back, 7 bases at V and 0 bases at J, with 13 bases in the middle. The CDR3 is CASKEDHSSYEQYF. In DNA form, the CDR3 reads TGTGCCAGCAAGGAGGACCACAGCTCCTACGAGCAGTACTTC.

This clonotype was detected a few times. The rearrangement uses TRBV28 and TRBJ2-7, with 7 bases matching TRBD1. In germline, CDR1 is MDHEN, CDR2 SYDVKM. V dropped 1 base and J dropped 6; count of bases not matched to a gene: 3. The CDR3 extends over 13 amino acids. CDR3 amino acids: CASSLLTGREQYF. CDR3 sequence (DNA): TGTGCCAGCAGTTTATTGACAGGGCGCGAGCAGTACTTC.

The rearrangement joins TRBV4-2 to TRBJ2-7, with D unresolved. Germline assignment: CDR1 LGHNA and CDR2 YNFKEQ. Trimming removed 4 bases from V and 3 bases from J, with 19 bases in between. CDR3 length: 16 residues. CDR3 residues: CASSLNEAIFGYEQYF. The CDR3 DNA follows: TGTGCCAGCAGCCTAAACGAGGCGATTTTTGGCTACGAGCAGTACTTC.

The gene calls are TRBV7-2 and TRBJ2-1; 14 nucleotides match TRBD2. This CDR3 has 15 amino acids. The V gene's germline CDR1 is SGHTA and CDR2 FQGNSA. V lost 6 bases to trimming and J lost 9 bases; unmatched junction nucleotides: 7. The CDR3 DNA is TGTGCCAGCAGGGCCGGACTAGCGGGAGGTAGTGAGCAGTTCTTC. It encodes CASRAGLAGGSEQFF.

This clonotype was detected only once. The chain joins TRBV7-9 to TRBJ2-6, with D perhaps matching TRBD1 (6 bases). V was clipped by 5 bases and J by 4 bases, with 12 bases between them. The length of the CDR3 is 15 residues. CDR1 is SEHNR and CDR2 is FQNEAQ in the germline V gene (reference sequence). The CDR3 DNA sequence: TGTGCCAGCAGCGAAGAGGGGACAGGGGCCAACGTCCTGACTTTC. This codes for CASSEEGTGANVLTF.

CDR3 region: CASSLAGVGVDTQYF. For the CDR3, the DNA is TGTGCCAGCAGCTTAGCGGGAGTTGGAGTAGATACGCAGTATTTT. The rearrangement uses TRBV7-2 and TRBJ2-3, with a tentative D call TRBD2 (5 bases). The ends were cut back, 0 bases at V and 5 bases at J, with 12 bases in the middle. The CDR3 consists of 15 residues. Germline CDR1 and CDR2: SGHTA and FQGNSA.

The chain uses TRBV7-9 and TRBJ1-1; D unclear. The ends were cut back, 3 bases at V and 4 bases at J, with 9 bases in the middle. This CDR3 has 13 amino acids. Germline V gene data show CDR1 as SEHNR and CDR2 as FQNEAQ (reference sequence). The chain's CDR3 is CASSFRVITEAFF. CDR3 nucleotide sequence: TGTGCCAGCAGCTTCCGGGTGATCACTGAAGCTTTCTTT.

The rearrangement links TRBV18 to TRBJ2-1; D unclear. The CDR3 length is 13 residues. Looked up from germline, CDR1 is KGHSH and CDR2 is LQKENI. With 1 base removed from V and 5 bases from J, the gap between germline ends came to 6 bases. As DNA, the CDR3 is TGTGCCAGCTCACCACAACGGGACAATGAGCAGTTCTTC. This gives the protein CASSPQRDNEQFF.

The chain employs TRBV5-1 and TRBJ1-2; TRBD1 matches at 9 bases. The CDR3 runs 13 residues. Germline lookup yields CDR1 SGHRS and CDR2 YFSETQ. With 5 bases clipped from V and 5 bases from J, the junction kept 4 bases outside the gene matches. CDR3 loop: CASRIDRGYGYTF. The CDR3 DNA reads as TGCGCCAGCAGAATTGACAGGGGGTATGGCTACACCTTC. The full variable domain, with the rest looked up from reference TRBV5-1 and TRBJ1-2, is KAGVTQTPRYLIKTRGQQVTLSCSPISGHRSVSWYQQTPGQGLQFLFEYFSETQRNKGNFPGRFSGRQFSNSRSEMNVSTLELGDSALYLCASRIDRGYGYTFGSGTRLTVV.